This TCR beta chain derives from a study of T cell changes during pregnancy in multiple sclerosis. Trimming cost V 4 bases and J 6 bases; bases outside gene matches: 5. Germline assignment: CDR1 KGHSH and CDR2 LQKENI. The CDR3 covers 15 residues. Profiling relied on immunoSEQ multiplex PCR, and the TCRdb table lists in-frame clones only, not all of them. The sample shows approximately 40,000 clones, less than 90% of them seen only once. The sequences come from CD4+ T cells from peripheral blood mononuclear cells, collected in the second trimester of pregnancy. The chain recombines TRBV18 with TRBJ2-1; TRBD2 matches at 11 bases. This receptor was obtained from a female donor with multiple sclerosis, enrolled in a pregnancy study. The CDR3 DNA sequence: TGTGCCAGCTCACAAACTAGCGGGAGTGGCAATGAGCAGTTCTTC. This sequence encodes CASSQTSGSGNEQFF.